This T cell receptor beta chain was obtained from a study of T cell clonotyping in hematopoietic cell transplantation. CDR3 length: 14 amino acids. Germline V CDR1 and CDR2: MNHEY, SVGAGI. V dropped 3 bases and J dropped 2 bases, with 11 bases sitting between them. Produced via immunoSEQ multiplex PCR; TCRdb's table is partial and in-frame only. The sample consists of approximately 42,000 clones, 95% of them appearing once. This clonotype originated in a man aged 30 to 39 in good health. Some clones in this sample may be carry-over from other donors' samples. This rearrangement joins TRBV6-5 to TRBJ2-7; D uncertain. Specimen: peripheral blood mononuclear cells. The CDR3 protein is CASSYKSQAYEQYF. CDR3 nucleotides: TGTGCCAGCAGTTATAAGTCGCAGGCCTACGAGCAGTACTTC.